The 12 T cell receptor beta chains below were found in one sample sequenced in a study of T cell clonotyping in hematopoietic cell transplantation. TCRdb keeps only in-frame clones here, not all; method: immunoSEQ multiplex PCR. The sample has roughly 20,000 clones; 75% to 90% are singletons. Regarding time point: recipient sample about 28 days before transplant, after cytoreduction. The source was peripheral blood mononuclear cells, collected before stem cell transplant. These receptors originate from a man younger than 35 with biphenotypic leukemia. Some clones in this sample may be carry-over from other donors' samples.

V is TRBV29-1 and J is TRBJ1-1; tentatively, D is TRBD1 (6 bases). V was pared by 8 bases and J by 4 bases, with 17 bases between. The CDR3 runs to 13 residues. Germline CDR1 is SQVTM and CDR2 is ANQGSEA. This chain's CDR3 is CSHRGGAATEAFF. Written as DNA, the CDR3 is TGCAGCCATAGGGGGGGCGCGGCCACTGAAGCTTTCTTT.

The genes are TRBV18 and TRBJ2-5, with 8 bases that match TRBD1. CDR1 and CDR2 (germline): KGHSH, LQKENI. This CDR3 has 15 amino acids. V gave up 5 bases and J gave up 5 bases; unmatched junction bases: 10. CDR3 loop: CASSDDRGDVETQYF. In DNA form, the CDR3 reads TGTGCCAGCTCAGACGACAGGGGTGATGTGGAGACCCAGTACTTC.

V is TRBV11-2 and J is TRBJ1-6; D remains unclear. There are 16 residues in the CDR3. Between the trimmed V and J ends, which lost 2 bases and 0 bases, there was a span of 8 bases. CDR1 and CDR2 (germline): SGHAT, FQNNGV. The CDR3 DNA follows: TGTGCCAGCAGCTTATCGGTGACCTCCTATAATTCACCCCTCCACTTT. Encoded protein: CASSLSVTSYNSPLHF.

The chain is built from TRBV7-8 and TRBJ2-7; 9 nucleotides line up with TRBD1. Germline lookup yields CDR1 SGHVS and CDR2 FQNEAQ. Trimming at V came to 5 bases and at J to 1 base, leaving 6 bases not matched to a gene. The CDR3 runs to 15 residues. The chain's CDR3 is CASSQRQGGSYEQYF. In DNA form, the CDR3 reads TGTGCCAGCAGCCAAAGACAGGGGGGGTCCTACGAGCAGTACTTC. Looking up the rest from reference TRBV7-8 and TRBJ2-7 gives the full variable domain: GAGVSQSPRYKVAKRGQDVALRCDPISGHVSLFWYQQALGQGPEFLTYFQNEAQLDKSGLPSDRFFAERPEGSVSTLKIQRTQQEDSAVYLCASSQRQGGSYEQYFGPGTRLTVT.

The chain is built from TRBV11-3 and TRBJ1-3, with D perhaps matching TRBD1 (5 bases). V was pared by 7 bases and J by 3 bases, with 13 bases between. The CDR3 consists of 14 residues. From germline, CDR1 is SGHNT and CDR2 YENEEA. The CDR3 here is CASNHGAYGNTIYF. The CDR3 DNA reads as TGTGCCAGCAACCATGGGGCCTATGGAAACACCATATATTTT.

This sequence joins TRBV6-1 and TRBJ2-3; D gene uncertain. The CDR3 runs to 9 residues. Trimming removed 10 bases from V and 6 bases from J, with 5 bases in between. Germline V lookup: CDR1 MNHNS, CDR2 SASEGT. CDR3 DNA: TGTGCCACGGCGGATACGCAGTATTTT. This translates into CATADTQYF.

This clone was counted a single time. This chain links TRBV7-9 with TRBJ2-4; 8 bases fit TRBD1. CDR1 is SEHNR, CDR2 FQNEAQ, per germline (reference sequence). V lost 1 base to trimming and J lost 7 bases; unmatched junction nucleotides: 15. The CDR3 totals 18 residues. This CDR3 reads CASSLGQNRGRMGNIQYF. The CDR3 DNA reads TGTGCCAGCAGCTTAGGCCAGAACAGGGGGAGAATGGGGAACATTCAGTACTTC.

The rearrangement links TRBV4-2 to TRBJ2-5; D may be TRBD2 (6 bases). Between the trimmed V and J ends, which lost 2 bases and 0 bases, there was a span of 13 bases. CDR3 length equals 16 residues. Looked up from germline, CDR1 is LGHNA and CDR2 is YNFKEQ. CDR3 nucleotides: TGTGCCAGCAGCCAACCTAGGGGCGGGAACCAAGAGACCCAGTACTTC. Translating it yields CASSQPRGGNQETQYF.

V is TRBV11-2 and J is TRBJ1-5; the D is unclear. The CDR3 consists of 15 residues. Trimming stripped 0 bases from V and 0 bases from J, with 6 bases between. CDR1 is SGHAT, CDR2 FQNNGV, per germline. The CDR3 reads CASSLDPDSNQPQHF. CDR3 DNA sequence: TGTGCCAGCAGCTTAGATCCAGATAGCAATCAGCCCCAGCATTTT.

V and J are TRBV6-6 and TRBJ1-6, with D possibly TRBD1 on 6 matching bases. V lost 7 bases and J lost 10, with 20 bases in between. This CDR3 has 15 residues. Germline assignment: CDR1 MNHNY and CDR2 SVGAGI (reference sequence). The CDR3 DNA reads as TGTGCCAGCACCCTGGGGTGGGGGGCGAGGTCACCCCTCCACTTT. Translation gives CASTLGWGARSPLHF.

The chain combines TRBV5-6 with TRBJ1-1; D is uncertain. Germline V gene data show CDR1 as SGHDT and CDR2 as YYEEEE. This CDR3 region has 14 residues. Trimming cost V 6 bases and J 0 bases, with 12 bases left between them. CDR3 sequence reads: CASMAGPMNTEAFF. The CDR3, as DNA: TGTGCCAGCATGGCGGGCCCTATGAACACTGAAGCTTTCTTT.

This chain links TRBV5-8 with TRBJ1-3; unclear D gene. The ends were cut back, 4 bases at V and 3 bases at J, with 14 bases in the middle. The length of the CDR3 is 15 residues. Germline V CDR1 and CDR2: SGHTS, YDEGEE. CDR3 bases: TGTGCCAGCAGCGAAAGAACGGGAGTTGGAAACACCATATATTTT. This translates into CASSERTGVGNTIYF.